The rows below give T cell receptor beta chains drawn from one sample of a study of cytotoxic CD8 clonotypes in ibrutinib-treated CLL. Method: immunoSEQ multiplex PCR; TCRdb's copy keeps in-frame clones and lacks some. The table records about 130,000 clones, around four fifths of them present only once. The sequenced sample was PBMCs, obtained after 24 months of ibrutinib treatment. The receptors derive from a human donor with chronic lymphocytic leukemia. The CDR3 runs from the conserved cysteine through the conserved F or W. A D gene is named only where the DNA matches it firmly. Clone size is not always given. Where it is, it says once, few, many or a class for expanded clones.

cdr3_aa: CASSSPSVAVYEQYF; cdr3_nt: TGTGCCAGCAGCTCCCCATCGGTAGCAGTCTACGAGCAGTACTTC; clone_size: NA; cdr3_length: 15; d_call: NA; j_call: TRBJ2-7; v_call: TRBV7-9
cdr3_aa: CASSRQGGTGELFF; cdr3_nt: TGTGCCAGCAGTCGACAGGGAGGGACCGGGGAGCTGTTTTTT; clone_size: NA; cdr3_length: 14; d_call: NA; j_call: TRBJ2-2; v_call: TRBV7-8
cdr3_aa: CASSLEGDSYLNTEAFF; cdr3_nt: TGTGCCAGCAGCTTAGAGGGGGACAGTTACCTGAACACTGAAGCTTTCTTT; clone_size: NA; cdr3_length: 17; d_call: TRBD1; j_call: TRBJ1-1; v_call: TRBV13
cdr3_aa: CASSSNQQGSYEKLFF; cdr3_nt: TGTGCCAGCAGCTCTAACCAACAGGGATCCTATGAAAAACTGTTTTTT; clone_size: NA; cdr3_length: 16; d_call: NA; j_call: TRBJ1-4; v_call: TRBV11-3
cdr3_aa: CASSVQGIQETQYF; cdr3_nt: TGTGCCAGCAGCGTACAGGGGATCCAAGAGACCCAGTACTTC; clone_size: NA; cdr3_length: 14; d_call: TRBD1; j_call: TRBJ2-5; v_call: TRBV7-6
cdr3_aa: CASSLAASSYNEQFF; cdr3_nt: TGTGCCAGCAGTTTAGCGGCAAGCTCCTACAATGAGCAGTTCTTC; clone_size: NA; cdr3_length: 15; d_call: NA; j_call: TRBJ2-1; v_call: TRBV7-3
cdr3_aa: CASSLDVAGASYEQYF; cdr3_nt: TGCGCCAGCAGCCTGGATGTAGCGGGGGCTTCCTACGAGCAGTACTTC; clone_size: NA; cdr3_length: 16; d_call: TRBD2; j_call: TRBJ2-7; v_call: TRBV5-1
cdr3_aa: CASSPTAGFGYGYTF; cdr3_nt: TGTGCCAGCTCACCTACCGCCGGGTTTGGCTATGGCTACACCTTC; clone_size: NA; cdr3_length: 15; d_call: NA; j_call: TRBJ1-2; v_call: TRBV18
cdr3_aa: CASRAGGATNEKLFF; cdr3_nt: TGTGCCAGCAGGGCAGGAGGGGCAACTAATGAAAAACTGTTTTTT; clone_size: NA; cdr3_length: 15; d_call: NA; j_call: TRBJ1-4; v_call: TRBV6-5
cdr3_aa: CASSIRGQTDTQYF; cdr3_nt: TGTGCCAGTAGTATCAGGGGGCAAACAGATACGCAGTATTTT; clone_size: NA; cdr3_length: 14; d_call: TRBD1; j_call: TRBJ2-3; v_call: TRBV19
cdr3_aa: CASSLATQQETQYF; cdr3_nt: TGTGCCAGCAGCCTTGCCACCCAGCAAGAGACCCAGTACTTC; clone_size: once; cdr3_length: 14; d_call: NA; j_call: TRBJ2-5; v_call: TRBV7-8
cdr3_aa: CAISESKDTEAFF; cdr3_nt: TGTGCCATCAGTGAGTCGAAAGACACTGAAGCTTTCTTT; clone_size: NA; cdr3_length: 13; d_call: NA; j_call: TRBJ1-1; v_call: TRBV10-3
cdr3_aa: CASSQLQGLGYEQYF; cdr3_nt: TGTGCCAGCAGCCAACTCCAGGGATTAGGCTACGAGCAGTACTTC; clone_size: NA; cdr3_length: 15; d_call: NA; j_call: TRBJ2-7; v_call: TRBV28
cdr3_aa: CASSLYGTDTGELFF; cdr3_nt: TGCGCCAGCAGCTTGTACGGGACAGACACCGGGGAGCTGTTTTTT; clone_size: NA; cdr3_length: 15; d_call: TRBD1; j_call: TRBJ2-2; v_call: TRBV5-1
cdr3_aa: CASSRGGQFSNQPQHF; cdr3_nt: TGTGCCAGCAGCCGAGGCGGACAGTTTAGCAATCAGCCCCAGCATTTT; clone_size: few; cdr3_length: 16; d_call: NA; j_call: TRBJ1-5; v_call: TRBV7-9
cdr3_aa: CASSLGQGVNTEAFF; cdr3_nt: TGTGCCAGCAGCTTAGGACAGGGGGTGAACACTGAAGCTTTCTTT; clone_size: NA; cdr3_length: 15; d_call: TRBD1; j_call: TRBJ1-1; v_call: TRBV7-6
cdr3_aa: CASSGWGASVAFF; cdr3_nt: TGTGCCAGCAGCGGATGGGGCGCGTCGGTAGCTTTCTTT; clone_size: few; cdr3_length: 13; d_call: NA; j_call: TRBJ1-1; v_call: TRBV7-2
cdr3_aa: CASSQPGAAGIVLHF; cdr3_nt: TGCGCCAGCAGCCAACCCGGGGCGGCGGGAATCGTCCTCCACTTT; clone_size: few; cdr3_length: 15; d_call: NA; j_call: TRBJ1-6; v_call: TRBV4-1
cdr3_aa: CASSIIGRGDTEAFF; cdr3_nt: TGTGCCAGTAGTATTATAGGCCGTGGGGACACTGAAGCTTTCTTT; clone_size: NA; cdr3_length: 15; d_call: NA; j_call: TRBJ1-1; v_call: TRBV19
cdr3_aa: CASSQTGPYNEQFF; cdr3_nt: TGTGCCAGTAGTCAAACAGGTCCCTACAATGAGCAGTTCTTC; clone_size: NA; cdr3_length: 14; d_call: NA; j_call: TRBJ2-1; v_call: TRBV19
cdr3_aa: CASSLYAYNEQFF; cdr3_nt: TGCGCCAGCAGCTTGTACGCTTACAATGAGCAGTTCTTC; clone_size: NA; cdr3_length: 13; d_call: NA; j_call: TRBJ2-1; v_call: TRBV5-1
cdr3_aa: CASKVVGTDTQYF; cdr3_nt: TGCGCCAGCAAGGTCGTTGGCACAGATACGCAGTATTTT; clone_size: NA; cdr3_length: 13; d_call: NA; j_call: TRBJ2-3; v_call: TRBV5-1